This T cell receptor (beta chain) is drawn from a study of blood T cell repertoires in COVID-19. Some clones are missing from TCRdb's copy, which holds only in-frame ones; the method was immunoSEQ multiplex PCR. The data show a few hundred thousand clones, with around 82% seen just once and 2.5% to 3.5% held by the top ten. The source of this sequence is a woman under 30 with acute or convalescent COVID-19. The sample comprised peripheral blood.

The CDR3 loop is CASSLAGFDQPQHF. In DNA, the CDR3 is TGTGCCAGCAGCTTAGCCGGGTTCGATCAGCCCCAGCATTTT. J is TRBJ1-5 and V is TRBV7-2, with unresolved D. The V gene lost 0 bases and the J gene lost 5 bases, with 8 bases spanning the gap. Germline-derived CDR1 and CDR2 are SGHTA and FQGNSA. This CDR3 is built from 14 residues.